A selection of T cell receptor beta chains follows, all from one sample in a study of CD4 T cells in relation to SARS-CoV-2 and coronaviruses. The method was immunoSEQ multiplex PCR; TCRdb's version includes in-frame clones alone and lacks a portion of them. The sample has around 20,000 clones, 66% seen once; the top ten hold approximately 10%. Their recognized antigens are unknown. The sample consisted of CD4+ T cells from PBMCs, cultured in vitro. Source of these receptors: a human donor in good health. CDR3s include the opening cysteine and the closing phenylalanine or tryptophan. The D gene is left open where the match is weak. For some rows the clone size is stated as once, few or many, or as a class when expanded; others skip it.

DNA | CDR3 | length | J | V | D | size
TGTGCCAGCAGCGTCATACAGGGGGAGGGGGCTTTCTTT | CASSVIQGEGAFF | 13 | TRBJ1-1 | TRBV9 | TRBD1 | NA
TGTGCCAGCAGCTTTGACAGGACAACTAATGAAAAACTGTTTTTT | CASSFDRTTNEKLFF | 15 | TRBJ1-4 | TRBV7-9 | NA | few
TGTGCCTGGAGGGCCCCTGTCGGGAGCGAGCAGTACTTC | CAWRAPVGSEQYF | 13 | TRBJ2-7 | TRBV30 | NA | NA
TGCGCCAGCAGTCTTGGGACTAGCGGTACCTACAATGAGCAGTTCTTC | CASSLGTSGTYNEQFF | 16 | TRBJ2-1 | TRBV5-1 | TRBD2 | NA
TGTGCCAGCAGCCCCGAGGTATTGGGGGCGGTTGGCAATGAGCAGTTCTTC | CASSPEVLGAVGNEQFF | 17 | TRBJ2-1 | TRBV11-3 | NA | NA
TGTGCCAGCAGCTCCACTCTAGCGGGCGGGTACAATGAGCAGTTCTTC | CASSSTLAGGYNEQFF | 16 | TRBJ2-1 | TRBV7-2 | TRBD2 | NA
TGCAGCGGGGGGTCGGGAAACACCATATATTTT | CSGGSGNTIYF | 11 | TRBJ1-3 | TRBV29-1 | NA | few
TGCGCCAGCACCTGGCGGGCGGGGGCCACAGATACGCAGTATTTT | CASTWRAGATDTQYF | 15 | TRBJ2-3 | TRBV5-1 | NA | NA
TGTGCCAGCAGTTACAGGACTAGCGGGGCCCAAGAGACCCAGTACTTC | CASSYRTSGAQETQYF | 16 | TRBJ2-5 | TRBV6-6 | TRBD2 | NA
TGTGCCAGCAGTCCATCGTCGGACAGATCCCTCTCCTACGAGCAGTACTTC | CASSPSSDRSLSYEQYF | 17 | TRBJ2-7 | TRBV28 | NA | NA
TGTGCCACCGGGCTCCGGGTCACAGATACGCAGTATTTT | CATGLRVTDTQYF | 13 | TRBJ2-3 | TRBV6-5 | NA | NA
TGTGCCAGCAGCTCGTTAGGGACAGGGGACACTGAAGCTTTCTTT | CASSSLGTGDTEAFF | 15 | TRBJ1-1 | TRBV5-4 | TRBD1 | NA
TGTGCCAGCAGCTTCTTTTCGGGGGGCGAGCAGTACTTC | CASSFFSGGEQYF | 13 | TRBJ2-7 | TRBV5-6 | TRBD2 | NA
TGTGCCAGTAGTATCCAGTCGGGGACAGGGGTGAATGGCTACACCTTC | CASSIQSGTGVNGYTF | 16 | TRBJ1-2 | TRBV19 | TRBD1 | NA
TGCGCCAGCAGCCAAGATCTCCCCCGGCTTGGGGACAGGGAGTACGAGCAGTACTTC | CASSQDLPRLGDREYEQYF | 19 | TRBJ2-7 | TRBV4-3 | TRBD1 | once
TGCGCCAGCAGTCAATCGTCCAGGGGGTCCCACTACGAGCAGTACTTC | CASSQSSRGSHYEQYF | 16 | TRBJ2-7 | TRBV23-1 | TRBD1 | NA
TGCGCCAGCAGCTTGGACGAAGAGCAGTTCTTC | CASSLDEEQFF | 11 | TRBJ2-1 | TRBV5-1 | NA | few
TGCGCCAGCAGCCAAGTTATGGGAGCCACTGAAGCTTTCTTT | CASSQVMGATEAFF | 14 | TRBJ1-1 | TRBV4-3 | NA | NA
TGTGCCAGCAGCCCCCGGTCGGATGGCTATGGCTACACCTTC | CASSPRSDGYGYTF | 14 | TRBJ1-2 | TRBV3-1/TRBV3-2 | NA | NA
TGTGCCAGCAGTGAATACCAGGAAAATGGCTACACCTTC | CASSEYQENGYTF | 13 | TRBJ1-2 | TRBV2 | NA | NA
TGTGCCAGCACCAATGCCGTAGGGGGGAACACCGGGGAGCTGTTTTTT | CASTNAVGGNTGELFF | 16 | TRBJ2-2 | TRBV2 | NA | NA
TGTGCCAGCAGCTTGGTACAGGCGGGGACGGAGACCCAGTACTTC | CASSLVQAGTETQYF | 15 | TRBJ2-5 | TRBV5-6 | NA | NA
TGTGCCAGCAGCGCGGGGCCCACTGCGATAACGGTCTTC | CASSAGPTAITVF | 13 | TRBJ2-7 | TRBV3-1/TRBV3-2 | NA | once
TGTGCCAGCAGACCCACCGACAGGGAAGCTTTCTTT | CASRPTDREAFF | 12 | TRBJ1-1 | TRBV6-5 | NA | NA
TGTGCCAGCAGCTTAACAGCTAACTATGGCTACACCTTC | CASSLTANYGYTF | 13 | TRBJ1-2 | TRBV11-3 | NA | once
TGTGCCAGCAGCTCCGGGACGGGTGAAGCTTTCTTT | CASSSGTGEAFF | 12 | TRBJ1-1 | TRBV9 | NA | NA
TGTGCCAGCAGTTGGGACAGAGTCACCGGGGAGCTGTTTTTT | CASSWDRVTGELFF | 14 | TRBJ2-2 | TRBV7-9 | TRBD1 | NA
TGTGCCAGCAGCTTAACGGGGGACAACACCGGGGAGCTGTTTTTT | CASSLTGDNTGELFF | 15 | TRBJ2-2 | TRBV11-3 | NA | NA
TGTGCCAGCAGCAAAAACACAGGGGCCAGCTCCTACGAGCAGTACTTC | CASSKNTGASSYEQYF | 16 | TRBJ2-7 | TRBV13 | TRBD1 | NA
TGTGCCAGCAGCCAAGCAGCCGCTAACTATGGCTACACCTTC | CASSQAAANYGYTF | 14 | TRBJ1-2 | TRBV3-1/TRBV3-2 | NA | NA
TGTGCCAGCAGTTCCACAGGGAGTGGGACCTACGAGCAGTACTTC | CASSSTGSGTYEQYF | 15 | TRBJ2-7 | TRBV6-6 | NA | NA
TGTGCCAGCAGTTACCGGGACAGCTCCTACGAGCAGTACTTC | CASSYRDSSYEQYF | 14 | TRBJ2-7 | TRBV6-2/TRBV6-3 | TRBD1 | few
TGTGCCATCAGTGGATCTAGGGAGAGCAATCAGCCCCAGCATTTT | CAISGSRESNQPQHF | 15 | TRBJ1-5 | TRBV10-3 | NA | NA
TGTGCCACCAGTGACGTCCGGGGACAAGCGAGCTCCTATAATTCACCCCTCCACTTT | CATSDVRGQASSYNSPLHF | 19 | TRBJ1-6 | TRBV24-1 | NA | NA
TGTGCCAGCAGCACACTAGCGGGAGGGCCCCAAGAGACCCAGTACTTC | CASSTLAGGPQETQYF | 16 | TRBJ2-5 | TRBV9 | TRBD2 | NA
TGTGCCAGCAGCCAAGACAGGGACACCGGGGAGCTGTTTTTT | CASSQDRDTGELFF | 14 | TRBJ2-2 | TRBV11-2 | TRBD1 | NA
TGTGCCACCAACGGGGCGGGGAGGAGCGAGCAGTACTTC | CATNGAGRSEQYF | 13 | TRBJ2-7 | TRBV27 | NA | NA
TGTGCCAGCAGTTTAAACACCGGGGAGCTGTTTTTT | CASSLNTGELFF | 12 | TRBJ2-2 | TRBV27 | NA | NA
TGTGCCAGCAGTTACCCGGGGAGGGTCGATACGCAGTATTTT | CASSYPGRVDTQYF | 14 | TRBJ2-3 | TRBV6-5 | TRBD2 | NA
TGTGCCAGCAGTGCCACGAGGAGGATAGGGCATTTT | CASSATRRIGHF | 12 | TRBJ1-5 | TRBV2 | NA | NA
TGTGCCAGCAGCTTGGAAGCGGGATTTCGGACTTTTGAGCAGTACTTC | CASSLEAGFRTFEQYF | 16 | TRBJ2-7 | TRBV7-9 | TRBD2 | NA
TGTGCCAGCACCCCGTGGGGGGGGCCCCAGCATTTT | CASTPWGGPQHF | 12 | TRBJ1-5 | TRBV6-5 | NA | few
TGTGCCAGCAGCTCCGGGACAGTAAACGATTCACCCCTCCACTTT | CASSSGTVNDSPLHF | 15 | TRBJ1-6 | TRBV7-9 | TRBD1 | NA
TGTGCCAGCAGCACTAGCGGTGGTGAGCAGTTCTTC | CASSTSGGEQFF | 12 | TRBJ2-1 | TRBV11-3 | TRBD2 | NA
TGTGCCAGCAGCCCAGGGAGGATCACTGAAGCTTTCTTT | CASSPGRITEAFF | 13 | TRBJ1-1 | TRBV12-3/TRBV12-4 | NA | few
TGTGCCAGCAGTTTATATGGTCAGGGAGCTCCCACTGAAGCTTTCTTT | CASSLYGQGAPTEAFF | 16 | TRBJ1-1 | TRBV27 | NA | NA
TGTGCCAGCAGCTTGCCGAGACTAGCGGTATATGAAGGCGGGGAGCTGTTTTTT | CASSLPRLAVYEGGELFF | 18 | TRBJ2-2 | TRBV5-8 | TRBD2 | NA
TGTGCCAGCAGCTTAGGGGGGACAGGGAACCACGAGCAGTACTTC | CASSLGGTGNHEQYF | 15 | TRBJ2-7 | TRBV11-2 | TRBD1 | NA
TGTGCCAGCAGTGAATCCACAGTATCCAATTACGAGCAGTACTTC | CASSESTVSNYEQYF | 15 | TRBJ2-7 | TRBV25-1 | NA | NA
TGCGCCAGCAGCCGGGACGGGGTCGACCCTGAAGCTTTCTTT | CASSRDGVDPEAFF | 14 | TRBJ1-1 | TRBV5-1 | NA | few
TGCGCCAGCAGCCTGCGCTCTGGACAGGGGGCACACAATGAGCAGTTCTTC | CASSLRSGQGAHNEQFF | 17 | TRBJ2-1 | TRBV5-1 | TRBD1 | few
TGTGCCAGCAGTCGCCCGGGTGGGCAGACACTTAATGAAAAACTGTTTTTT | CASSRPGGQTLNEKLFF | 17 | TRBJ1-4 | TRBV6-6 | NA | NA
TGCGCCAGCAGTGAGTCGCTAGCGGGGGGCCACGAGCAGTACTTC | CASSESLAGGHEQYF | 15 | TRBJ2-7 | TRBV10-1 | TRBD2 | NA
TGTGCCAGCAGCCCCCGGAGGGGCAATCAGCCCCAGCATTTT | CASSPRRGNQPQHF | 14 | TRBJ1-5 | TRBV7-2 | NA | NA